Presented here are 23 T cell receptor beta chains from one specimen sequenced in a study of blood T cells in healthy people across ages. Combining a sample-barcoded 5' primer with a J-beta primer mix, a second PCR ran for about 6 to 11 cycles. One entry per CDR3 protein, called by TCRdb with MiXCR from the 5' RACE reads. The table records approximately 1,000,000 distinct CDR3 sequences, 35% to 40% of them present only once. Sequencing was done on a sample of blood. The receptors here all came from a young man in good health.

In its sample, this clonotype was seen a few times. V and J are TRBV7-2 and TRBJ1-2; D is unresolved. The CDR3 is 16 amino acids. Deletions cut 4 bases from V and 8 bases from J, with 23 bases between. Germline V CDR1 and CDR2: SGHTA, FQGNSA. CDR3 loop: CASSYQITGSQNGYTF. The CDR3 DNA reads as TGTGCCAGCAGCTACCAAATCACCGGGTCACAGAACGGCTACACCTTC.

Of note for this clonotype: A much larger clone differs by one base, so this may be a read error. The rearrangement uses TRBV10-3 and TRBJ2-3; no clear D gene. Germline V lookup: CDR1 ENHRY, CDR2 SYGVKD. The CDR3 has 12 residues. CDR3 amino acids: CVISEVTDTQYF. CDR3 bases: TGTGTCATCAGTGAGGTGACAGATACGCAGTATTTT.

In this sample, this clonotype turned up once. The chain recombines TRBV10-3 with TRBJ2-7; D unclear. This CDR3 spans 13 amino acids. V was shortened by 3 bases and J by 4 bases, with 10 bases between the two germline ends. Germline V CDR1 and CDR2: ENHRY, SYGVKD. CDR3 residues: CAISETRSYEQYF. CDR3 nucleotide sequence: TGTGCCATCAGTGAAACCCGCTCGTACGAGCAGTACTTC.

The chain recombines TRBV6-1 with TRBJ1-1; weak D call: TRBD1 (5 bases). The length of the CDR3 is 13 residues. Germline V CDR1 and CDR2: MNHNS, SASEGT. V lost 6 bases and J lost 1, with 9 bases in between. CDR3 residues: CASSNQGNTEAFF. The DNA for the CDR3 is TGTGCCAGCAGCAATCAGGGGAACACTGAAGCTTTCTTT.

V is TRBV12-3 or TRBV12-4 and J is TRBJ1-5; D is unresolved. With 3 bases removed from V and 0 bases from J, the gap between germline ends came to 9 bases. This CDR3 is 15 amino acids long. The CDR3 protein is CASSFERNSNQPQHF. The DNA of the CDR3 is TGTGCCAGCAGTTTCGAGCGGAATAGCAATCAGCCCCAGCATTTT.

The V and J genes are TRBV5-1 and TRBJ2-3, with TRBD2 identical over 9 bases. J lost 12 bases, V lost 6 bases, and 14 bases had no gene match. Germline-derived CDR1 and CDR2 are SGHRS and YFSETQ. CDR3 size: 14 residues. The CDR3 sequence is CASTPGTSRGVQYF. The CDR3 DNA is TGCGCCAGCACCCCCGGGACTAGCAGGGGGGTACAGTATTTT.

This clonotype was observed many times. This rearrangement joins TRBV29-1 to TRBJ2-5; the D gene is possibly TRBD2 (6 bases). Germline loops: CDR1 SQVTM, CDR2 ANQGSEA. V shed 2 bases and J shed 5 bases, with 12 bases lying between them. This CDR3 spans 13 amino acids. The CDR3 DNA reads as TGCAGCGTTGAAAGGCGCGGGGATGAGACCCAGTACTTC. This gives the protein CSVERRGDETQYF.

The V and J genes are TRBV6-6 and TRBJ1-1; TRBD1 matches at 9 bases. CDR3 length equals 13 residues. Germline trimming cut 4 bases from V and 11 bases from J; bases unmatched to any gene: 8. Germline V gene lookup returns CDR1 MNHNY and CDR2 SVGAGI (reference sequence). As DNA, the CDR3 is TGTGCCAGCAGTTCCCCGGACAGGGGAAGCGCTTTCTTT. It is translated as CASSSPDRGSAFF.

This chain uses TRBV15 with TRBJ2-1; D could derive from TRBD1 or TRBD2 (5 bases each). Germline V gives CDR1 LNHNV, CDR2 YYDKDF (reference sequence). The V end lost 0 bases, the J end lost 12 bases, and 18 bases lay between the germline ends. This CDR3 region has 15 residues. The CDR3 here is CATSRDRQVGVGQFF. The CDR3 DNA follows: TGTGCCACCAGCAGAGATCGTCAGGTGGGGGTCGGGCAGTTCTTC.

This rearrangement joins TRBV7-9 to TRBJ2-1; TRBD2 aligns across 9 bases. Losses at the gene ends were 4 bases for V and 6 bases for J; bases not matched to a gene: 10. This CDR3 is built from 16 residues. From germline, CDR1 is SEHNR and CDR2 FQNEAQ (reference sequence). The CDR3 here is CASSSGGTSSGNEQFF. CDR3 coding DNA: TGTGCCAGCAGCTCAGGAGGGACTAGCTCTGGCAATGAGCAGTTCTTC.

This clonotype was picked up a small number of times. The chain employs TRBV4-1 and TRBJ1-4, with D possibly TRBD1 on 5 matching bases. Germline CDR1 and CDR2: MGHRA and YSYEKL. V lost 0 bases to trimming and J lost 3 bases, with 8 bases between them. This CDR3 region has 15 residues. CDR3 DNA: TGCGCCAGCAGCCAAGAACGGGGGTCTAATGAAAAACTGTTTTTT. It specifies CASSQERGSNEKLFF.

This clonotype was seen at least ten times. The chain links TRBV2 to TRBJ2-3; 10 bases match TRBD2. Germline V lookup: CDR1 SNHLY, CDR2 FYNNEI. There are 16 residues in the CDR3. Trimming removed 7 bases from V and 3 bases from J; junction bases left unmatched: 10. Here the CDR3 reads CASTPTSGSPTDTQYF. DNA of the CDR3: TGTGCCAGCACCCCGACTAGCGGGTCACCGACAGATACGCAGTATTTT. Drawing the rest from reference TRBV2 and TRBJ2-3, the complete variable domain is EPEVTQTPSHQVTQMGQEVILRCVPISNHLYFYWYRQILGQKVEFLVSFYNNEISEKSEIFDDQFSVERPDGSNFTLKIRSTKLEDSAMYFCASTPTSGSPTDTQYFGPGTRLTVL.

This clonotype turned up a few times. The chain combines TRBV27 with TRBJ1-4; D unclear. The CDR3 consists of 14 residues. Trimming took off 4 bases at V and 0 bases at J, with 6 bases between the two ends. Per germline, CDR1 MNHEY and CDR2 SMNVEV (reference sequence). Written as DNA, the CDR3 is TGTGCCAGCAGTTGGAGTGCAACTAATGAAAAACTGTTTTTT. Translation gives CASSWSATNEKLFF.

This chain links TRBV6-1 with TRBJ1-2; D call uncertain. Germline CDR1 and CDR2: MNHNS and SASEGT. Between the trimmed V and J ends, which lost 10 bases and 8 bases, there was a span of 23 bases. The CDR3 runs 14 residues. Here the CDR3 reads CATTFGVGMRGYTF. CDR3 DNA: TGTGCCACCACCTTCGGCGTGGGGATGAGGGGCTACACCTTC.

The chain links TRBV12-3 or TRBV12-4 to TRBJ1-1; 8 nucleotides align to TRBD1. After removal of 5 bases from V and 11 bases from J, the junction contained 7 bases not matched to a gene. CDR3 size: 12 residues. As DNA, the CDR3 is TGTGCCAGCAGTACTCAGGGGGCGGAGGCTTTCTTT. Its translation is CASSTQGAEAFF.

This clonotype came up many times. J is TRBJ2-1 and V is TRBV20-1; D is unresolved. The V and J ends lost 3 bases and 1 base respectively, with 10 bases between them. The V gene's germline CDR1 is DFQATT and CDR2 SNEGSKA (reference sequence). This CDR3 spans 14 amino acids. The CDR3 coding sequence is TGCAGTGCTAGCAGTAGTAATTCCTACAATGAGCAGTTCTTC. It is translated as CSASSSNSYNEQFF.

This clonotype was recorded at least ten times. The V call is TRBV2, the J call TRBJ2-1, with 14 bases that match TRBD2. The V gene end was trimmed by 9 bases and the J gene end by 4 bases; junction bases not matched to a gene: 14. This CDR3 region has 18 residues. Germline V gene sequence: CDR1 SNHLY, CDR2 FYNNEI. The CDR3 is CASFPGLAGAKGYNEQFF. The DNA of the CDR3 is TGTGCCAGTTTTCCGGGACTAGCGGGGGCCAAAGGTTACAATGAGCAGTTCTTC.

CDR3 coding DNA: TGTGCCAGCAGCCCGACAGGGGAAGGCACAGATACGCAGTATTTT. It codes for CASSPTGEGTDTQYF. The V and J genes are TRBV5-6 and TRBJ2-3, with TRBD1 identical over 8 bases. Germline assignment: CDR1 SGHDT and CDR2 YYEEEE. CDR3 size: 15 residues. V lost 4 bases, J lost 1 base, and 5 bases stayed unmatched.

This chain joins TRBV20-1 and TRBJ2-4, with TRBD2 as a possible D gene (6 bases). The J call may not be correct, given that the DNA end is closer to TRBJ2-7. CDR3 length: 15 amino acids. Germline V gives CDR1 DFQATT, CDR2 SNEGSKA (reference sequence). The CDR3 reads CSAIIPGLLSYEQYF. DNA of the CDR3: TGCAGTGCTATCATCCCGGGACTCCTTTCCTACGAGCAGTACTTC.

This clonotype was seen a handful of times. The chain is built from TRBV27 and TRBJ2-1, with TRBD2 as a possible D gene (6 bases). Trimming took off 4 bases at V and 7 bases at J, with 14 bases between the two ends. From germline, CDR1 is MNHEY and CDR2 SMNVEV (reference sequence). This CDR3 has 14 residues. The chain's CDR3 is CASSSRDFLNEQFF. In DNA, the CDR3 is TGTGCCAGCAGTTCCCGGGACTTCCTAAATGAGCAGTTCTTC.

This chain uses TRBV2 with TRBJ2-1, with 9 positions matching TRBD2. Germline-derived CDR1 and CDR2 are SNHLY and FYNNEI. The junction had 8 bases not matched to a gene; V was cut back by 6 bases and J by 14 bases. The CDR3 runs to 12 residues. CDR3 residues: CASRQKLAGEFF. For the CDR3, the DNA is TGTGCCAGCAGGCAAAAATTAGCGGGGGAGTTCTTC.

A few counts support this clonotype. The V gene is TRBV11-2, the J gene TRBJ2-5; the D gene is possibly TRBD2 (5 bases). Per germline, CDR1 SGHAT and CDR2 FQNNGV. This CDR3 comprises 13 residues. The V and J ends lost 5 bases and 4 bases respectively, with 11 bases between them. The CDR3 here is CASSPDLVETQYF. For the CDR3, the DNA is TGTGCCAGCAGCCCGGACTTGGTAGAGACCCAGTACTTC.

The chain combines TRBV11-2 with TRBJ2-2; D uncertain. The CDR3 runs 15 residues. Looked up from germline, CDR1 is SGHAT and CDR2 is FQNNGV. V was shortened by 5 bases and J by 3 bases, with 13 bases between the two germline ends. The CDR3 loop is CASSRDPGYTGELFF. CDR3 in DNA: TGTGCCAGCAGCCGAGATCCGGGTTACACCGGGGAGCTGTTTTTT. Together with reference TRBV11-2 and TRBJ2-2, the CDR3 gives the full variable domain: EAGVAQSPRYKIIEKRQSVAFWCNPISGHATLYWYQQILGQGPKLLIQFQNNGVVDDSQLPKDRFSAERLKGVDSTLKIQPAKLEDSAVYLCASSRDPGYTGELFFGEGSRLTVL.